This T cell receptor (beta chain) originates from a study of blood T cell repertoires in COVID-19 (dated by TCRdb to the early 2020s). Background on the whole study: The collaborator samples originated in the United States, Italy and Spain and spanned the acute and convalescent phases of COVID-19. The prospective study material was composed of cDNA or gDNA derived from T cells, B-cell-depleted T cells, or PBMCs. Subjects who had been exposed to COVID-19, were actively infected with it, or had recovered from it provided the deeply sampled blood TCRbeta repertoires that made up the dataset. The repertoires were made available in a free public database intended to serve as a resource for research on the immune response to SARS-CoV-2. Samples were obtained from the ongoing ImmuneRACE study (first 160 participants) and from some 1,300 subjects provided by 6 global collaborators. Nearly every sample came with metadata listing a de-identified subject ID, COVID-19 status, age in years and sex. Where available, HLA class I and class II types were taken from metadata supplied by the sample provider and were not determined by assay-based typing.

Cut back by 6 bases and 11 bases, the V and J ends lie 11 bases apart. As encoded in the germline V gene, CDR1 is MDHEN while CDR2 is SYDVKM. The CDR3 has 11 amino acids, counting the end cysteine and phenylalanine. The only DNA kept is the CDR3, 33 bases in frame from the first base. Collaborating institutions collected whole blood in K2EDTA tubes following their own protocols. For TCRbeta analysis, collaborators shipped samples as frozen whole blood, isolated PBMCs, or DNA extracted from either of those sample types. In this sample, this clone turned up once. The specificity of this receptor is unknown. Per-base qualities were not stored, and no clone one base away is much larger. The immunoSEQ Assay, a bias-controlled multiplex PCR, was used to amplify TCRbeta CDR3 regions from genomic DNA. On the authors' methods: The number of nucleated cells in each sample was estimated from the amplification of reference gene primers within the assay. To quantify the absolute abundance of each unique TCRbeta CDR3 rearrangement, sequence reads were collapsed and filtered. Productive Simpson clonality was computed per sample as the square root of Simpson's diversity index over productive rearrangements. Held by TCRdb, this immuneACCESS table contains in-frame sequences only and omits some clones. Under half of the omission traces to an unresolved V gene where checked; the cause of the rest is unknown. V and J calls and clone size are as listed in that table; D and trimming were resolved from the DNA. The sample data list over 60,000 clones, and roughly 81% of these were observed just once. In total, the top ten clones hold over 8.5% of the sample.

Findings and caveats that apply to the study as a whole: The quantity of clinical and demographic metadata differed by source and by participant and was supplied without curation.

This receptor was obtained from a human donor in a cohort sampled during active COVID-19. Recombination connected TRBV28 to TRBJ2-1; the D gene is unclear. The sequencing sample was made of peripheral blood. The nucleotides read TGTGCCAGCAGGACCGACTGGAAGCAGTTCTTC. It translates to CASRTDWKQFF. The full variable domain, completed from the reference TRBV28 and TRBJ2-1 proteins outside the CDR3, reads DVKVTQSSRYLVKRTGEKVFLECVQDMDHENMFWYRQDPGLGLRLIYFSYDVKMKEKGDIPEGYSVSREKKERFSLILESASTNQTSMYLCASRTDWKQFFGPGTRLTVL.